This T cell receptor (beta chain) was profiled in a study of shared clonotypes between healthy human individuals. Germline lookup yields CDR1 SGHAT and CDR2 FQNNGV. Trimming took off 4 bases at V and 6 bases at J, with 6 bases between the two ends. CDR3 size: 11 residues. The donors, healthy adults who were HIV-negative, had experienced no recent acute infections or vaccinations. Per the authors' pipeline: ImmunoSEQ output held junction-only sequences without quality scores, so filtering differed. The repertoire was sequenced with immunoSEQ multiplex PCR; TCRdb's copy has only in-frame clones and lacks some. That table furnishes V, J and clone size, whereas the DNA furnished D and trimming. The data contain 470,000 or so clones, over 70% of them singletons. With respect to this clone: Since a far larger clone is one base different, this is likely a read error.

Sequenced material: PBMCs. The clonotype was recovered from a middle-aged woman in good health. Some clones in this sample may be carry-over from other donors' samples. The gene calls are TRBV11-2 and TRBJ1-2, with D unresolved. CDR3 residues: CASSSLHGYTF. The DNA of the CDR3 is TGTGCCAGCAGCTCCCTCCATGGCTACACCTTC.